This paragraph reports one T cell receptor (beta chain). This clonotype came up a few times. Its specific antigen is unknown. No base qualities exist here, and no much larger clone lies one base off it. The record originates from a study of T-cell reconstitution after alpha-beta-depleted transplantation in children (dated by TCRdb to the mid-2010s). Describing the broader study: Using TCR repertoire profiling, the study quantitatively followed how T-cell immune reconstitution unfolded in children after TCRalphabeta/CD19-depleted allogeneic hematopoietic cell transplantation.

The study at large found these results: The frequencies of hyperexpanded clones fell over the following months, and after one year, T-cell counts and TCRbeta diversity were mostly attributed to newly produced T cells. About two months after transplant, the apparently early recovery of alphabetaT-cell counts reportedly depended on just several hundred clones that had expanded rapidly and came from non-depleted graft cells. In some patients, the high TCRbeta diversity seen at day 60 was put down to recipient T cells and intrathymic progenitors that had survived conditioning.

Interpreted using the paper, the treatment or condition label stands for: allogeneic hematopoietic cell transplantation with graft depleted of TCRalphabeta T cells and CD19 B cells. TCRalphabeta/CD19-depleted allogeneic hematopoietic cell grafts were given to the transplant recipients, all of whom were children. Libraries were constructed by PCR. Instrument used: Illumina HiSeq 2500. To normalize quantification of the TCRbeta repertoire, the TCR libraries were built with molecular barcoding that relied on unique molecular identifiers. The public reads were reanalyzed by TCRdb: fastp trimming at Q25, MiXCR alignment, in-frame beta chains only. Under each unique CDR3 protein, matching rows form one entry showing the most common genes and DNA. For this sample the table gives hundreds of thousands of distinct CDR3 sequences, of which 10% to 15% were detected only once. The ten largest clonotypes hold 2.2% of the sample.

V was cut back by 7 bases and J by 3 bases, leaving a gap of 19 bases between them. Taken from cysteine to phenylalanine, the CDR3 has 15 residues. The entry retains the CDR3 DNA only, 45 bases that are in frame from base 1. CDR1 and CDR2 are drawn from the germline V gene: MDHEN, SYDVKM. This sequence was found in a male patient under 18 who had a stem cell transplant for acute myeloid leukemia, so the T cells may come from the graft donor. The sample in question was PBMCs, mostly from graft donor cells, obtained 360 days after TCRalphabeta/CD19-depleted stem cell transplant. This sequence uses TRBV28 and TRBJ2-7; the D gene is perhaps TRBD1, from 6 matching bases. This receptor carries the CDR3 CASTEPRGYGYEQYF. The sequence in DNA is TGTGCCAGCACCGAACCCAGGGGCTACGGCTACGAGCAGTACTTC.